What follows is one T cell receptor (beta chain) and its context. The CDR3 is made up of 14 amino acids. The germline gives CDR1 MNHEY, CDR2 SVGAGI. V lost 6 bases to trimming and J lost 4 bases; unmatched junction nucleotides: 5. The data originate from a study of T cells in tumors after PD-1 blockade. Sequenced by immunoSEQ multiplex PCR; TCRdb stores in-frame clones only, minus some. In the table there are fewer than 15,000 clones, roughly 60% of which are singletons. V usage is TRBV6-5 and J usage is TRBJ2-7; 11 bases map to TRBD2. This receptor was identified in a human donor with cutaneous squamous cell carcinoma. The sample in question was tumor tissue, obtained before anti-PD-1 treatment. Written as DNA, the CDR3 is TGTGCCAGCAGCAGAGTAGCGGGAGGGTACGAGCAGTACTTC. It encodes CASSRVAGGYEQYF.